This TCR beta chain came from a study of T cell responses to AZD1222 COVID-19 vaccine (TCRdb year 2021). For context, the study as a whole: AZD1222 recipients with second doses at about 4 weeks or about 12 weeks were pooled, because spike-specific TCR depth and breadth did not differ between schedules. TCR sequencing covered 233 trial participants: nearly 210 given two doses of AZD1222 and approximately 25 given two doses of MenACWY control vaccine. Enrollment into the trials was organized by age into subgroups of 18-55, 56-69 and 70-plus years, and those subgroups contained roughly 150, 30 and 60 TCR-sequenced participants, respectively. Points the paper makes about the study in general: The whole spike protein was spanned by vaccine-associated CD4 TCRs, and dominant responses were seen in regions 160-218 and 743-854. Reportedly, close to half of the unique spike-specific TCRs recognized epitopes lying outside the regions that are mutated in the B.1.351 and B.1.1.7 variants. Because no samples from the day 14 peak response were available, repertoires could be characterized only after the peak T cell response. Conclusions about previously exposed vaccinees were limited because only six or seven AZD1222 recipients were SARS-CoV-2 seropositive at baseline. The 56-69-year group was small, and its depth increase did not reach significance, likely because of low power. After two AZD1222 doses, both the breadth and the depth of spike-specific TCRs were significantly higher than at day 0 and than in MenACWY recipients. Participants were mostly white British, with more females than males. The authors suggested clonal diversity may have been underestimated.

The sample's time point label, decoded: baseline before first vaccination. Vaccinee samples were obtained from the UK trials COV001 and COV002, which included a single-blind randomized controlled phase 2/3 trial of AZD1222 (ChAdOx1 nCoV-19) in healthy adults. Trial participant PBMC samples were collected at day 0 and day 28 after the second dose for TCRbeta chain sequencing. The CDR3 regions of human TCRbeta chains were analyzed by immunosequencing. Under the source paper's analysis protocol: Repertoire TCRs were matched against a reference library of SARS-CoV-2-specific TCRs generated with the MIRA antigen-specificity platform. Breadth meant the fraction of unique TCRs that were SARS-CoV-2-associated, whereas depth meant the fraction of total T cells that were SARS-CoV-2-associated. Using the MIRA data, each spike-specific TCR was mapped to the spike region that the TCR reacts to and placed in a CD4 or CD8 class. Log10-transformed breadth and depth values were compared by one-way ANOVA with Sidak's multiple comparisons tests. The clones in this table, taken by TCRdb from immuneACCESS, are in-frame only. Not every clone is retained; where verified, under half of the shortfall comes from an unresolved V gene, and the cause of the rest is unknown. That table is the source of V, J and clone size, and D and trimming were worked out from the DNA. The sample yields 150,000 to 200,000 clones; 85% to 90% were counted once. The top ten clones comprise roughly 6% of the sample.

With respect to this clone: Its antigen is not yet known. No base-level quality is on record; no much larger clone is a single base apart.

Source: peripheral blood, taken on day 0 of AZD1222 vaccination. This clonotype was obtained from an adult in good health.

CDR3 reads: CASSLGSGGSSYGYTF. The sequenced DNA is TGTGCCAGCAGTTTAGGCTCCGGTGGTTCCAGCTATGGCTACACCTTC. The chain was built from TRBV28 and TRBJ1-2, with the D segment identity uncertain. CDR1 and CDR2 were assigned from the germline V gene as MDHEN and SYDVKM. Measured from the cysteine to the phenylalanine, the CDR3 is 16 residues long. Of the read, only the CDR3 DNA is kept; its 48 bases are in frame from base 1. At the junction V is shortened by 2 bases and J by 4 bases, with 17 bases in between.